In this sample, the clone carrying this TCR beta chain turned up many times. As yet, its antigen is unknown. The sample originates from a study of T cells after yellow fever vaccination. Study-level points and caveats: Among primary-vaccination clones, most reappeared after the booster, at 95% to 96% for CD4 and around 91% for CD8. Some clonotypes, a small share, were shared between CD4 and CD8 compartments.

Template switching with 5'RACE generated the TCR cDNA and added a universal primer site and UMIs. Each CDR3 protein gets one entry after TCRdb re-called the 5' RACE reads with MiXCR. In the table there are about 330,000 distinct CDR3 sequences, less than 9.5% of which are singletons. CDR3 length equals 14 residues. Trimming cost V 4 bases and J 4 bases, with 13 bases left between them. CDR1 SGHRS and CDR2 YFSETQ come from the germline V gene. The sample consisted of PBMCs, taken around 45 days after the first yellow fever vaccination. The receptor was derived from a man in his late teens or twenties who received the YFV17D yellow fever vaccine. The genes are TRBV5-1 and TRBJ2-3; D is possibly TRBD1 (5 bases). The CDR3 region is CASSTHLGPDTQYF. DNA of the CDR3: TGCGCCAGCAGCACGCATCTGGGGCCAGATACGCAGTATTTT.